This TCR beta chain is drawn from a study of breast tumors, draining lymph nodes, adjacent tissues. Study outcomes and limitations: Compared with lymph nodes, tumors were less diverse; compared with nontumor tissue, more. Data only fit, rather than demonstrated, lymph node origin of most tumor T cells. Luminal-like breast cancer showed significantly higher tumor–nontumor repertoire similarity than basal-like.

This clonotype was counted ten times or more. Its antigen is currently unknown. One entry per CDR3 protein results from TCRdb running MiXCR on the multiplex PCR reads. In the table there are about 230,000 distinct CDR3 sequences, 32% of which are singletons. The CDR3 has 15 amino acids. Trimming removed 2 bases from V and 4 bases from J, with 15 bases in between. Germline V gene lookup returns CDR1 SGDLS and CDR2 YYNGEE. Breast cancer patients provided tissue from their axillary draining lymph nodes. V and J are TRBV9 and TRBJ1-2; no reliable D call. Material for sequencing was axillary lymph node tissue. The sequence derives from a female donor with breast cancer. Some clones in this sample may be carry-over from other donors' samples. The CDR3 DNA sequence: TGTGCCAGCAGCGTCGGACGCTACCCCTTCTATGGCTACACCTTC. This sequence encodes CASSVGRYPFYGYTF.